The rows below give T cell receptor beta chains drawn from one sample of a study of T cell responses to AZD1222 COVID-19 vaccine. Here immunoSEQ multiplex PCR was the method, and the copy in TCRdb shows in-frame clones only, minus some. The sample lists some 190,000 clones, around 94% seen once, with around 1.7% in the top ten. The sequences come from peripheral blood, collected 28 days after the second dose of the MenACWY control vaccine. The source of these receptors is an adult who received the MenACWY meningococcal vaccine as a control. The CDR3 runs from the conserved cysteine through the conserved F or W. Each record gives: clone size, J gene, D gene, V gene, CDR3 DNA, CDR3 protein. A D gene is named only where the DNA matches it firmly. Expanded clones are given a class, and other clones once, few, many or no size at all.

clone_size: few
j_call: TRBJ2-2
d_call: TRBD2
v_call: TRBV9
cdr3_nt: TGTGCCAGCAGCTCGGGAGGGGTAAGGACCGGGGAGCTGTTTTTT
cdr3_aa: CASSSGGVRTGELFF

clone_size: NA
j_call: TRBJ1-2
d_call: NA
v_call: TRBV6-5
cdr3_nt: TGTGCCAGCAGTTACGCAGAATGGGGGAACTATGGCTACACCTTC
cdr3_aa: CASSYAEWGNYGYTF

clone_size: once
j_call: TRBJ1-6
d_call: NA
v_call: TRBV5-4
cdr3_nt: TGTGCCAGCAGCAGTGGGGTCCTATATAATTCACCCCTCCACTTT
cdr3_aa: CASSSGVLYNSPLHF

clone_size: NA
j_call: TRBJ2-5
d_call: NA
v_call: TRBV15
cdr3_nt: TGTGCCACCAGCAGAGAGGTCGGCATACAAGAGACCCAGTACTTC
cdr3_aa: CATSREVGIQETQYF

clone_size: NA
j_call: TRBJ1-1
d_call: TRBD1
v_call: TRBV19
cdr3_nt: TGTGCCAGTAGTAAACCCCGACAGGGGGGGAACACTGAAGCTTTCTTT
cdr3_aa: CASSKPRQGGNTEAFF

clone_size: NA
j_call: TRBJ2-1
d_call: NA
v_call: TRBV3-1/TRBV3-2
cdr3_nt: TGTGCCAGCAGCCAAGAACCCCAGCCCAATGAGCAGTTCTTC
cdr3_aa: CASSQEPQPNEQFF

clone_size: NA
j_call: TRBJ2-5
d_call: NA
v_call: TRBV5-5
cdr3_nt: TGTGCCAGCAGCGCAGAGACCCAGTACTTC
cdr3_aa: CASSAETQYF

clone_size: NA
j_call: TRBJ2-1
d_call: TRBD2
v_call: TRBV11-2
cdr3_nt: TGTGCCAGCACCTATGGTTTGTTGGCGGGGGGATACAATGAGCAGTTCTTC
cdr3_aa: CASTYGLLAGGYNEQFF

clone_size: NA
j_call: TRBJ2-7
d_call: NA
v_call: TRBV5-6
cdr3_nt: TGTGCCAGCAGCTTGGGGTATCCGTCCTACGAGCAGTACTTC
cdr3_aa: CASSLGYPSYEQYF

clone_size: NA
j_call: TRBJ2-7
d_call: NA
v_call: TRBV2
cdr3_nt: TGTGCCAGCAGTGAAGGCGGGACAGATTACGAGCAGTACTTC
cdr3_aa: CASSEGGTDYEQYF

clone_size: NA
j_call: TRBJ2-7
d_call: NA
v_call: TRBV23-1
cdr3_nt: TGCGCCAGCATCCGCGGGGTGGCGGGCGAGCAGTACTTC
cdr3_aa: CASIRGVAGEQYF

clone_size: NA
j_call: TRBJ2-7
d_call: NA
v_call: TRBV5-1
cdr3_nt: TGCGCCAGCAGCTTGGAATCACCCTACGAGCAGTACTTC
cdr3_aa: CASSLESPYEQYF

clone_size: NA
j_call: TRBJ2-2
d_call: NA
v_call: TRBV15
cdr3_nt: TGTGCCACCAGCAGCAGTCTTGACCCTCCTACCGGGGAGCTGTTTTTT
cdr3_aa: CATSSSLDPPTGELFF

clone_size: NA
j_call: TRBJ1-1
d_call: NA
v_call: TRBV11-1
cdr3_nt: TGTGCCAGCAGCTTAGCAGGGGCCCGCAACACTGAAGCTTTCTTT
cdr3_aa: CASSLAGARNTEAFF

clone_size: NA
j_call: TRBJ1-2
d_call: NA
v_call: TRBV6-5
cdr3_nt: TGTGCCAGCAGTTACTCGATGGAGGGAAACTATGGCTACACCTTC
cdr3_aa: CASSYSMEGNYGYTF

clone_size: NA
j_call: TRBJ2-7
d_call: NA
v_call: TRBV19
cdr3_nt: TGTGCCAGTAGTATAGCCGACGGCAGCGACTACGAGCAGTACTTC
cdr3_aa: CASSIADGSDYEQYF

clone_size: NA
j_call: TRBJ1-6
d_call: TRBD1
v_call: TRBV7-8
cdr3_nt: TGTGCCAGCAGCTTAGACCCAACAGGGGGCATGAGCTCCTATAATTCACCCCTCCACTTT
cdr3_aa: CASSLDPTGGMSSYNSPLHF

clone_size: NA
j_call: TRBJ2-7
d_call: TRBD1
v_call: TRBV5-1
cdr3_nt: TGCGCCAGCTCGCCCCCACAGGGGGCGGTCAACGAGCAGTACTTC
cdr3_aa: CASSPPQGAVNEQYF

clone_size: NA
j_call: TRBJ2-2
d_call: NA
v_call: TRBV12-3/TRBV12-4
cdr3_nt: TGTGCCAGCCCCATAGGGGCCACCGGGGAGCTGTTTTTT
cdr3_aa: CASPIGATGELFF

clone_size: NA
j_call: TRBJ1-2
d_call: NA
v_call: TRBV2
cdr3_nt: TGTGCCAGCAGTGCCGGTGGAAAGGGGGGGAACTATGGCTACACCTTC
cdr3_aa: CASSAGGKGGNYGYTF

clone_size: NA
j_call: TRBJ2-5
d_call: NA
v_call: TRBV19
cdr3_nt: TGTGCCAGTCCAAAGCTCTCGGGGTGGGGGCAAGAGACCCAGTACTTC
cdr3_aa: CASPKLSGWGQETQYF

clone_size: NA
j_call: TRBJ1-2
d_call: NA
v_call: TRBV12-3/TRBV12-4
cdr3_nt: TGTGCCAGCAGTTTAGCAGGGATATTGAGCTACACCTTC
cdr3_aa: CASSLAGILSYTF

clone_size: NA
j_call: TRBJ1-4
d_call: TRBD1
v_call: TRBV19
cdr3_nt: TGTGCCAGTAGTTGGGGACAGGGTTCTGAAAAACTGTTTTTT
cdr3_aa: CASSWGQGSEKLFF

clone_size: NA
j_call: TRBJ1-4
d_call: NA
v_call: TRBV7-2
cdr3_nt: TGTGCCAGCAGCTTTATTCGGTCGGCCGGTGAAAAACTGTTTTTT
cdr3_aa: CASSFIRSAGEKLFF

clone_size: NA
j_call: TRBJ2-3
d_call: NA
v_call: TRBV5-1
cdr3_nt: TGCGCCAGCAGCTTGCTTGGACAGACAGATACGCAGTATTTT
cdr3_aa: CASSLLGQTDTQYF

clone_size: NA
j_call: TRBJ1-1
d_call: NA
v_call: TRBV5-8
cdr3_nt: TGTGCCAGCAGCTTGGTGGGTGGGGGAAATCTGGGCACTGAAGCTTTCTTT
cdr3_aa: CASSLVGGGNLGTEAFF

clone_size: NA
j_call: TRBJ1-5
d_call: TRBD1
v_call: TRBV3-1/TRBV3-2
cdr3_nt: TGTGCCAGCAGCCAAGTGGACAGGGGAAGCAATCAGCCCCAGCATTTT
cdr3_aa: CASSQVDRGSNQPQHF